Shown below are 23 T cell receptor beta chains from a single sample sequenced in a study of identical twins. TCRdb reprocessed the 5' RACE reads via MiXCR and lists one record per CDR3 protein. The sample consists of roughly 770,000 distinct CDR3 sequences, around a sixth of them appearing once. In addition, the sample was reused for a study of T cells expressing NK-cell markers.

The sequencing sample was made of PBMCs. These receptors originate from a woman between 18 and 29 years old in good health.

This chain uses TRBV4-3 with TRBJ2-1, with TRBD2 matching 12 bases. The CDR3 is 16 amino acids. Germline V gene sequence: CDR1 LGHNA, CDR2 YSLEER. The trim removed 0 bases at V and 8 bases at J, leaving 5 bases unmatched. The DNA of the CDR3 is TGCGCCAGCAGCCAAGAGAGCCTAGCGGGGGGGTATGAGCAGTTCTTC. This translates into CASSQESLAGGYEQFF.

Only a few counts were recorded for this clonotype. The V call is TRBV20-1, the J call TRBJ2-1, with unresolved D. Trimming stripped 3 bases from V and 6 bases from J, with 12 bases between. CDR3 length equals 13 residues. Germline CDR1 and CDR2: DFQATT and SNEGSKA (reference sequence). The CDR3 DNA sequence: TGCAGTGCTAGTAGGGCAAGCACCAATGAGCAGTTCTTC. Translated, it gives CSASRASTNEQFF.

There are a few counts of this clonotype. In nucleotides, the CDR3 is TGCAGTGCTCCAATGTACCAAGAGACCCAGTACTTC. Encoded protein: CSAPMYQETQYF. The rearrangement uses TRBV20-1 and TRBJ2-5; D gene uncertain. CDR1 and CDR2 from the germline V gene are DFQATT and SNEGSKA (reference sequence). V was clipped by 5 bases and J by 0 bases, with 7 bases between them. The CDR3 is made up of 12 amino acids.

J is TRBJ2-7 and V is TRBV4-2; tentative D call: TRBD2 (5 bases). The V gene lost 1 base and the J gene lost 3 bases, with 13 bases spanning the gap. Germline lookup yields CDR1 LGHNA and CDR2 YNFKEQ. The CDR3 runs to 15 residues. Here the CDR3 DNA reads TGTGCCAGCAGCCAAGCAGGCTCCGACTACTACGAGCAGTACTTC. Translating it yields CASSQAGSDYYEQYF.

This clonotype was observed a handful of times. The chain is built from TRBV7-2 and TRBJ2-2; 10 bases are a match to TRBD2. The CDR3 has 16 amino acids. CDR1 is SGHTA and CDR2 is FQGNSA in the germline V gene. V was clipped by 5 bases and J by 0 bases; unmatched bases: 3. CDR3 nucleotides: TGTGCCAGCAGCCCTACTAGCGGGGCGAACACCGGGGAGCTGTTTTTT. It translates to CASSPTSGANTGELFF.

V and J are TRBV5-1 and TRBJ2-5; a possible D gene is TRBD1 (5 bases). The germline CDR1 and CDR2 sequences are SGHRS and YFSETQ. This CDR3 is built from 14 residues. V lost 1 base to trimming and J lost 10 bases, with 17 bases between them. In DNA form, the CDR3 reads TGCGCCAGCAGCTTGTTGACCACCGAAAGGGGCCAGTACTTC. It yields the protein CASSLLTTERGQYF.

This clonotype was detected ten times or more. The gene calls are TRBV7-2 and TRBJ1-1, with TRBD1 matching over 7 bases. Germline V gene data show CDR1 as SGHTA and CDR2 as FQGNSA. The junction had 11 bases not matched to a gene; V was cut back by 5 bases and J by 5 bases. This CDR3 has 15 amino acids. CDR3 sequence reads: CASSPDRARTTEAFF. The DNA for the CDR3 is TGTGCCAGCAGCCCAGACAGGGCCAGAACAACTGAAGCTTTCTTT.

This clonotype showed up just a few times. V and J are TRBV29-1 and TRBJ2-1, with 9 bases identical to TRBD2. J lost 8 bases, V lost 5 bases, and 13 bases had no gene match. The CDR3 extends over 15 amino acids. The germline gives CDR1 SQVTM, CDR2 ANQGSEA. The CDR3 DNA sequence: TGCAGCGTTAAGGAGCGGGCTAGCGGGACCCATGAGCAGTTCTTC. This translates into CSVKERASGTHEQFF.

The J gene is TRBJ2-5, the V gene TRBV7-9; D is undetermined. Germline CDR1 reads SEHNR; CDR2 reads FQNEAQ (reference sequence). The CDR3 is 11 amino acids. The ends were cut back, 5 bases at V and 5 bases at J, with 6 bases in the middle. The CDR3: CASSTVETQYF. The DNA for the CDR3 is TGTGCCAGCAGCACCGTGGAGACCCAGTACTTC.

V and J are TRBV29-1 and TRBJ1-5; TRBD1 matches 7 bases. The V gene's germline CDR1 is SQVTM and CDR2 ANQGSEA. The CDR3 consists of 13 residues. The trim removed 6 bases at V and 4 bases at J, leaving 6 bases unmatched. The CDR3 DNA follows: TGCAGCGTGACCGGGACAGATAATCAGCCCCAGCATTTT. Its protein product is CSVTGTDNQPQHF.

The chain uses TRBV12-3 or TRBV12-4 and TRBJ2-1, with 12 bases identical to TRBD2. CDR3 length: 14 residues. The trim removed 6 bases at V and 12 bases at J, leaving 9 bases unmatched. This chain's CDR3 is CASRPPSGGAGQFF. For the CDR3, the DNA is TGTGCCAGCAGGCCCCCTAGCGGGGGGGCCGGGCAGTTCTTC.

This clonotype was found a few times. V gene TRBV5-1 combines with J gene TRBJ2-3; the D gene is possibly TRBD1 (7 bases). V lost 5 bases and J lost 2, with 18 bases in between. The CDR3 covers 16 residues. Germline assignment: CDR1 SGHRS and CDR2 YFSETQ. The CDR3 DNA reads TGCGCCAGCAGTAACGGGGCGGGACAGTCCACAGATACGCAGTATTTT. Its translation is CASSNGAGQSTDTQYF.

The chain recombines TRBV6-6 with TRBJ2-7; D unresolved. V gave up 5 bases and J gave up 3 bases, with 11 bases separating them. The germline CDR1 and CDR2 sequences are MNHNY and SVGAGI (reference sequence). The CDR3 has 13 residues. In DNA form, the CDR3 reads TGTGCCAGCAGTATCAATAACATCTACGAGCAGTACTTC. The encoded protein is CASSINNIYEQYF.

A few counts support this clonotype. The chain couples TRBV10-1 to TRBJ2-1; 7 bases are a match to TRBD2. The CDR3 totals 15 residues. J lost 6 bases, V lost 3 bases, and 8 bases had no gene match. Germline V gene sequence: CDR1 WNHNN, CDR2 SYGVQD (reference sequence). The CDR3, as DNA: TGCGCCAGCAGTGATTCCAGCGGGATCGGCAATGAGCAGTTCTTC. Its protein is CASSDSSGIGNEQFF.

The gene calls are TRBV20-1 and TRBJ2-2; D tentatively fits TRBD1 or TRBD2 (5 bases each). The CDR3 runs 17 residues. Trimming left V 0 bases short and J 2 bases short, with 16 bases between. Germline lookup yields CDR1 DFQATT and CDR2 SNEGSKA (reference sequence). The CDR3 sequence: CSARDLLKGTNTGELFF. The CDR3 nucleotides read TGCAGTGCTAGAGATCTGTTGAAGGGGACCAACACCGGGGAGCTGTTTTTT.

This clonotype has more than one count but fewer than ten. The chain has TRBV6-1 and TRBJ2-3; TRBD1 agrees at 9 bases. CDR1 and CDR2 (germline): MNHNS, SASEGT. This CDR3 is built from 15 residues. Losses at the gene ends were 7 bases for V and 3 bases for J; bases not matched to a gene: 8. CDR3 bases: TGTGCCAGCACTGTCCCGGGACAGGGAACAGATACGCAGTATTTT. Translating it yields CASTVPGQGTDTQYF.

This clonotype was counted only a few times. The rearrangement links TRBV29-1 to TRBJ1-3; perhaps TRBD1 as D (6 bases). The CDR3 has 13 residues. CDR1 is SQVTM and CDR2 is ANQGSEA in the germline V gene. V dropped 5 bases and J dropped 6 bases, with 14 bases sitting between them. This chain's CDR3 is CSVLNGTTNTIYF. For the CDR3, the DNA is TGCAGCGTTCTCAACGGGACAACAAACACCATATATTTT.

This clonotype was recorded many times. This CDR3 is CASSLRPSGADNEQFF. Here the CDR3 DNA reads TGCGCCAGCAGCTTGCGGCCTAGCGGGGCTGACAATGAGCAGTTCTTC. The gene calls are TRBV5-1 and TRBJ2-1; 9 nucleotides align to TRBD2. Trimming cost V 1 base and J 5 bases; bases outside gene matches: 7. Per germline, CDR1 SGHRS and CDR2 YFSETQ. There are 16 residues in the CDR3.

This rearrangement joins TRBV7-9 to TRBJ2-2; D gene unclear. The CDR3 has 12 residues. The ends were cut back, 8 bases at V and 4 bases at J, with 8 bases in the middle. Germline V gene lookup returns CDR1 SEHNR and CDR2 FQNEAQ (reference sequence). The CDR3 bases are TGTGCCAGCCTCAGGACCACCGGGGAGCTGTTTTTT. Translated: CASLRTTGELFF.

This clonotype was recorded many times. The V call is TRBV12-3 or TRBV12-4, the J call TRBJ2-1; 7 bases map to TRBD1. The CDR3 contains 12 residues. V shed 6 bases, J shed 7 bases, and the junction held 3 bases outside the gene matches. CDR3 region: CASSQQGNEQFF. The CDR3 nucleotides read TGTGCCAGCAGCCAACAGGGGAATGAGCAGTTCTTC.

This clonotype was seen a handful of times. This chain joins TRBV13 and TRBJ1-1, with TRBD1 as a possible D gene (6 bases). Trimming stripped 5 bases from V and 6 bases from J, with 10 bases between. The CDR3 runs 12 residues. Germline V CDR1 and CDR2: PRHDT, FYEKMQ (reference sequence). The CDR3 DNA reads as TGTGCCAGCAGCCCCCGGACAGCTGAAGCTTTCTTT. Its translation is CASSPRTAEAFF.

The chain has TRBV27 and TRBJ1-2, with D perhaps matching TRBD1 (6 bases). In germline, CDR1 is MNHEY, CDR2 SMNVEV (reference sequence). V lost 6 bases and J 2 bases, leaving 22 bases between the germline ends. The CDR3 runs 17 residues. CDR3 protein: CASRSHIRGWANYGYTF. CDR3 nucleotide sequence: TGTGCCAGCAGATCCCACATAAGGGGGTGGGCGAACTATGGCTACACCTTC.

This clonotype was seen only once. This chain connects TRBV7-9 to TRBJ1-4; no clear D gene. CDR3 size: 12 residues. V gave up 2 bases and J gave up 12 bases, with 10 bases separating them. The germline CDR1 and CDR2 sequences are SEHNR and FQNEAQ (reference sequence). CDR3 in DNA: TGTGCCAGCAGCTTAACCGGAAGGGAACTGTTTTTT. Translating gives CASSLTGRELFF.